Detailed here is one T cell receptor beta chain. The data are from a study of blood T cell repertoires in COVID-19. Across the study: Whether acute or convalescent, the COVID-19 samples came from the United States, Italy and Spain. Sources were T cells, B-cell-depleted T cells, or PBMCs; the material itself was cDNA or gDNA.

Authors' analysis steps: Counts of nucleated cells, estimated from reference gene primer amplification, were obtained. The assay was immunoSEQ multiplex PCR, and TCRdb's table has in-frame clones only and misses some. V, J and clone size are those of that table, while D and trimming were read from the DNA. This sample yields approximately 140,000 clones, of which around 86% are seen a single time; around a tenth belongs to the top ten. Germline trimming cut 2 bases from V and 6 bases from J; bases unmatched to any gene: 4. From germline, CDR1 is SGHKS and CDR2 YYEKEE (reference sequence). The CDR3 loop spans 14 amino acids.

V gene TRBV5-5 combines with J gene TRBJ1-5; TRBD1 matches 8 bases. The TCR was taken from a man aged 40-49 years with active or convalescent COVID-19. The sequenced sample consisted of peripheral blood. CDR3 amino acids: CASSLQGGFQPQHF. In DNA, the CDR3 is TGTGCCAGCAGCTTACAGGGGGGTTTTCAGCCCCAGCATTTT.